One and the same sample provided the 16 T cell receptor beta chains below, sequenced in a study of blood T cell repertoires in COVID-19 (dated by TCRdb to between 2020 and 2021). The library came from the immunoSEQ multiplex PCR assay. TCRdb's version of the immuneACCESS table is confined to in-frame rearrangements and falls short of the full clone set. An unresolved V gene accounts for under half of the shortfall where checked; the remainder is of unknown origin. This sample comprises fewer than 300,000 clones, 80% to 90% of them detected only once. The ten largest clonotypes hold approximately 1.5% of the sample. Sequenced: peripheral blood. The receptors were gathered from a woman aged 40 to 50 who had recovered from COVID-19.

Only one count was recorded for this clone. The chain carries TRBV7-2 and TRBJ1-6; maybe TRBD1 (6 bases). The CDR3 contains 18 residues. The ends were cut back, 5 bases at V and 0 bases at J, with 17 bases in the middle. The germline V gene encodes CDR1 SGHTA and CDR2 FQGNSA. CDR3 DNA: TGTGCCAGCAGCCTCTTCCGACAGGAGCCCTCCTATAATTCACCCCTCCACTTT. This translates into CASSLFRQEPSYNSPLHF.

This chain connects TRBV19 to TRBJ2-3; 7 bases map to TRBD1. CDR1 is LNHDA and CDR2 is SQIVND in the germline V gene (reference sequence). Losses at the gene ends were 5 bases for V and 1 base for J; bases not matched to a gene: 3. The CDR3 has 14 residues. The CDR3 reads CASSLTGGTDTQYF. CDR3 DNA sequence: TGTGCCAGTAGTCTAACAGGGGGCACAGATACGCAGTATTTT.

This clone was seen only once. The CDR3 region is CASSTGLAMGGELFF. CDR3 coding DNA: TGTGCCAGCAGCACGGGACTAGCAATGGGCGGGGAGCTGTTTTTT. The chain uses TRBV9 and TRBJ2-2; 9 bases line up with TRBD2. This CDR3 contains 15 residues. Germline CDR1 and CDR2: SGDLS and YYNGEE. Trimming took 4 bases from V and 7 from J; bases not matched to a gene: 8.

The gene calls are TRBV5-1 and TRBJ2-7, with D possibly matching TRBD2 (5 bases). The V end lost 4 bases, the J end lost 0 bases, and 8 bases lay between the germline ends. This CDR3 region has 13 residues. From germline, CDR1 is SGHRS and CDR2 YFSETQ. The DNA of the CDR3 is TGCGCCAGCAGCCGGACTGACTCCTACGAGCAGTACTTC. Protein sequence: CASSRTDSYEQYF.

The chain uses TRBV5-1 and TRBJ2-1; 11 bases fit TRBD1. Germline CDR1 and CDR2: SGHRS and YFSETQ. The CDR3 runs 15 residues. The trim removed 0 bases at V and 7 bases at J, leaving 3 bases unmatched. CDR3 residues: CASSLGTGGENEQFF. The DNA for the CDR3 is TGCGCCAGCAGCTTGGGGACAGGGGGCGAGAATGAGCAGTTCTTC. Full variable domain (remainder filled in from reference TRBV5-1 and TRBJ2-1): KAGVTQTPRYLIKTRGQQVTLSCSPISGHRSVSWYQQTPGQGLQFLFEYFSETQRNKGNFPGRFSGRQFSNSRSEMNVSTLELGDSALYLCASSLGTGGENEQFFGPGTRLTVL.

CDR3 residues: CASSQVEGEKLFF. As DNA, the CDR3 is TGCGCCAGCAGCCAAGTCGAGGGCGAAAAACTGTTTTTT. This chain connects TRBV4-3 to TRBJ1-4; D not resolved. This CDR3 comprises 13 residues. Germline V CDR1 and CDR2: LGHNA, YSLEER. V was trimmed by 1 base and J by 8 bases, leaving 8 bases between them.

The V gene is TRBV10-3, the J gene TRBJ2-3, with D maybe TRBD1 (6 bases). The CDR3 extends over 14 amino acids. The V end was cut by 7 bases, the J end by 2 bases, with 13 bases between. CDR1 is ENHRY and CDR2 is SYGVKD in the germline V gene. The CDR3 spells CAIKGGDDTDTQYF. In DNA, the CDR3 is TGTGCCATCAAAGGGGGAGACGACACAGATACGCAGTATTTT.

This clone was detected once. The CDR3 DNA sequence: TGTGCCACCTCTTTCGGGGAGGGAACCACAGATACGCAGTATTTT. Protein product: CATSFGEGTTDTQYF. The V gene is TRBV10-3, the J gene TRBJ2-3; 7 bases are shared with TRBD2. Trimming removed 10 bases from V and 2 bases from J; junction bases left unmatched: 12. CDR3 length: 15 residues. From germline, CDR1 is ENHRY and CDR2 SYGVKD.

The V gene is TRBV12-5, the J gene TRBJ2-1, with D tentatively TRBD1 (6 bases). CDR3 size: 13 residues. CDR1 LGHNT and CDR2 FRNRAP come from the germline V gene. Trimming left V 5 bases short and J 7 bases short, with 12 bases between. CDR3 bases: TGTGCTAGTGGTGACCGGGACATTAATGAGCAGTTCTTC. Its protein is CASGDRDINEQFF.

This chain connects TRBV7-9 to TRBJ2-7; possible D gene TRBD1, 7 bases. The CDR3 runs to 15 residues. Trimming took 5 bases from V and 6 from J, leaving 20 bases between them. CDR1 and CDR2 (germline): SEHNR, FQNEAQ (reference sequence). The CDR3 is CASSAGGRGVVEQYF. CDR3 nucleotides: TGTGCCAGCAGCGCCGGTGGCAGGGGGGTCGTCGAGCAGTACTTC.

This clone was found a few times. DNA of the CDR3: TGCGCCAGCAGCCCTCGGGTCCTCAATGAAAAACTGTTTTTT. Its translation: CASSPRVLNEKLFF. V is TRBV4-1 and J is TRBJ1-4; no clear D. This CDR3 has 14 residues. Germline CDR1 MGHRA, CDR2 YSYEKL. The ends were cut back, 4 bases at V and 5 bases at J, with 11 bases in the middle.

The chain uses TRBV2 and TRBJ2-1; a possible D gene is TRBD1 (5 bases). CDR1 is SNHLY and CDR2 is FYNNEI in the germline V gene. V was pared by 2 bases and J by 0 bases, with 8 bases between. The CDR3 extends over 15 amino acids. CDR3 nucleotide sequence: TGTGCCAGCAGTGAAAGACAGAGCTCCTACAATGAGCAGTTCTTC. Its protein product is CASSERQSSYNEQFF.

The count of this clone is one. This rearrangement joins TRBV2 to TRBJ1-2; D gene ambiguous. V shed 6 bases and J shed 3 bases, with 11 bases lying between them. The germline gives CDR1 SNHLY, CDR2 FYNNEI. This CDR3 is built from 13 residues. CDR3 region: CASRGESYYGYTF. The CDR3 DNA reads TGTGCCAGCAGGGGAGAGAGCTACTATGGCTACACCTTC.

The V and J genes are TRBV2 and TRBJ2-7; the D gene is possibly TRBD2 (6 bases). CDR1 and CDR2 (germline): SNHLY, FYNNEI. Trimming took 6 bases from V and 0 from J, leaving 12 bases between them. The CDR3 has 14 amino acids. This chain's CDR3 is CASRRDSNSYEQYF. For the CDR3, the DNA is TGTGCCAGCAGACGGGACTCGAACTCCTACGAGCAGTACTTC.

V is TRBV2 and J is TRBJ1-1, with TRBD1 matching over 8 bases. Germline assignment: CDR1 SNHLY and CDR2 FYNNEI. V was clipped by 2 bases and J by 4 bases; unmatched bases: 12. The CDR3 loop spans 17 amino acids. The CDR3 sequence: CASSEYVPGGWVTEAFF. The DNA of the CDR3 is TGTGCCAGCAGTGAATACGTTCCAGGGGGCTGGGTCACTGAAGCTTTCTTT.

The rearrangement links TRBV5-1 to TRBJ1-1; a weak D match, TRBD1 (5 bases). CDR3 length: 16 amino acids. Per the germline V gene, CDR1 is SGHRS and CDR2 is YFSETQ. Trimming left V 0 bases short and J 2 bases short, with 14 bases between. CDR3 in DNA: TGCGCCAGCAGCTTGGCGGGGGGGATCCTTAACACTGAAGCTTTCTTT. This gives the protein CASSLAGGILNTEAFF.